This T cell receptor (beta chain) was obtained from a study of blood T cell repertoires in COVID-19. At the level of the study: Researchers got acute and convalescent COVID-19 samples from the United States, Italy and Spain. PBMCs, B-cell-depleted T cells, or T cells were the source of the cDNA or gDNA that made up the material.

V dropped 3 bases and J dropped 2 bases, with 10 bases sitting between them. Germline V gene data show CDR1 as SNHLY and CDR2 as FYNNEI. The CDR3 has 14 residues. Assay used: immunoSEQ multiplex PCR; TCRdb lists only in-frame clones, some missing. The sample holds approximately 150,000 clones; around 84% are singletons and the top ten take roughly 15%. Individuals aged roughly 18 to 95 years were recruited from fewer than 30 US areas. Sequencing was carried out using PBMCs or T cells enriched from blood (not recorded which). The chain uses TRBV2 and TRBJ2-5; no clear D. The TCR was taken from a man aged 50 to 60 who had recovered from COVID-19. CDR3 region: CASSEQYYQETQYF. The CDR3 nucleotides are TGTGCCAGCAGTGAGCAGTACTATCAAGAGACCCAGTACTTC.